The next 28 T cell receptor beta chains were all read from a single sample in a study. Cells sorted as Tregs were CD4+, CD25+ and CD127-/low. Via MiXCR, TCRdb re-called the 5' RACE reads, giving one row per CDR3 protein. This table holds approximately 60,000 distinct CDR3 sequences, about 25% found once. Sequenced sample: tumor-infiltrating Tregs sorted from the breast tumor. The receptors were gathered from a female donor with breast cancer.

This rearrangement joins TRBV12-3 or TRBV12-4 to TRBJ2-7; a weak D match, TRBD2 (5 bases). This CDR3 region has 12 residues. V lost 8 bases and J lost 6, with 14 bases in between. CDR3 protein: CASGPNSGEQYF. As DNA, the CDR3 is TGTGCCAGCGGCCCCAACAGCGGCGAGCAGTACTTC.

This clonotype was seen only a few times. This chain joins TRBV19 and TRBJ2-1; the D gene is possibly TRBD1 (5 bases). V lost 4 bases and J 0 bases, leaving 10 bases between the germline ends. CDR3 length: 15 amino acids. CDR1 is LNHDA and CDR2 is SQIVND in the germline V gene (reference sequence). The DNA of the CDR3 is TGTGCCAGTAGTAGCGACAGAAGCTCCTACAATGAGCAGTTCTTC. It translates to CASSSDRSSYNEQFF. Together with reference TRBV19 and TRBJ2-1, the CDR3 gives the full variable domain: DGGITQSPKYLFRKEGQNVTLSCEQNLNHDAMYWYRQDPGQGLRLIYYSQIVNDFQKGDIAEGYSVSREKKESFPLTVTSAQKNPTAFYLCASSSDRSSYNEQFFGPGTRLTVL.

The chain employs TRBV5-1 and TRBJ2-2; no clear D gene. V lost 1 base, J lost 0 bases, and 4 bases lay in between. Per the germline V gene, CDR1 is SGHRS and CDR2 is YFSETQ. This CDR3 region has 14 residues. The CDR3 DNA reads TGCGCCAGCAGCTTGAGTACGAACACCGGGGAGCTGTTTTTT. Its translation: CASSLSTNTGELFF.

The rearrangement joins TRBV30 to TRBJ2-1; 7 nucleotides agree with TRBD1. With 1 base clipped from V and 8 bases from J, the junction kept 2 bases outside the gene matches. This CDR3 has 12 residues. Per germline, CDR1 GTSNPN and CDR2 SVGIG (reference sequence). CDR3 region: CAWSEGAYEQFF. CDR3 bases: TGTGCCTGGAGTGAGGGGGCATATGAGCAGTTCTTC.

The chain employs TRBV12-3 or TRBV12-4 and TRBJ2-7, with unresolved D. The CDR3 sequence is 13 residues long. V was pared by 6 bases and J by 2 bases, with 11 bases between. The CDR3 spells CASRNEAPYEQYF. The CDR3 coding sequence is TGTGCCAGCAGGAACGAGGCGCCCTACGAGCAGTACTTC.

V usage is TRBV4-1 and J usage is TRBJ2-3; D may be TRBD1 (6 bases). Trimming left V 2 bases short and J 2 bases short, with 17 bases between. Germline CDR1 MGHRA, CDR2 YSYEKL. The CDR3 sequence is 17 residues long. The CDR3 region has the DNA TGCGCCAGCAGCCAAACTTCTCAGGGGTTCGACACAGATACGCAGTATTTT. Protein: CASSQTSQGFDTDTQYF.

The chain combines TRBV6-1 with TRBJ1-1; D gene ambiguous. V lost 3 bases to trimming and J lost 1 base, with 6 bases between them. CDR1 and CDR2 (germline): MNHNS, SASEGT. The CDR3 has 13 amino acids. Here the CDR3 reads CASSDRQNTEAFF. CDR3 nucleotide sequence: TGTGCCAGCAGTGACCGACAGAACACTGAAGCTTTCTTT.

With respect to this clonotype: The junction and the germline gene differ at one end; a read error may be behind it. V gene TRBV7-2 combines with J gene TRBJ2-1; 10 nucleotides align to TRBD2. From germline, CDR1 is SGHTA and CDR2 FQGNSA. CDR3 size: 15 residues. CDR3 DNA sequence: TGTGCCAGCAGCCTTAGCGGGAGGATCTACAATGAGCAGCTCTTC. The encoded protein is CASSLSGRIYNEQLF. The full variable domain, its missing parts supplied by reference TRBV7-2 and TRBJ2-1, is GAGVSQSPSNKVTEKGKDVELRCDPISGHTALYWYRQSLGQGLEFLIYFQGNSAPDKSGLPSDRFSAERTGGSVSTLTIQRTQQEDSAVYLCASSLSGRIYNEQLFGPGTRLTVL.

This clonotype turned up a few times. This CDR3 is CASSYEETQYF. The CDR3 DNA reads TGTGCCAGCAGCTACGAAGAGACCCAGTACTTC. The rearrangement links TRBV7-2 to TRBJ2-5, with no clear D. Germline V lookup: CDR1 SGHTA, CDR2 FQGNSA. The V and J ends lost 4 bases and 3 bases respectively, with 3 bases between them. CDR3 length: 11 residues.

The chain joins TRBV2 to TRBJ1-6, with D tentatively TRBD1 (5 bases). V was pared by 6 bases and J by 10 bases, with 10 bases between. Germline V CDR1 and CDR2: SNHLY, FYNNEI. The length of the CDR3 is 12 residues. As DNA, the CDR3 is TGTGCCAGCAGCAGGGCAGGATCACCCCTCCACTTT. It specifies CASSRAGSPLHF.

This clonotype was seen repeatedly, ten times or more. This chain joins TRBV10-1 and TRBJ2-2; TRBD1 matches at 10 bases. Looked up from germline, CDR1 is WNHNN and CDR2 is SYGVQD (reference sequence). The V and J ends lost 4 bases and 4 bases, in that order; junction bases with no gene match: 0. CDR3 length equals 14 residues. CDR3 DNA sequence: TGCGCCAGCAGTGGACAGGGGGCCACCGGGGAGCTGTTTTTT. Amino acid sequence: CASSGQGATGELFF.

V is TRBV12-3 or TRBV12-4 and J is TRBJ1-4; D is possibly TRBD1 (5 bases). Trimming cost V 5 bases and J 8 bases, with 15 bases left between them. This CDR3 is 14 amino acids long. CDR3 coding DNA: TGTGCCAGCAGTCCCTCGGGGGAAGAGGAAAAACTGTTTTTT. Protein: CASSPSGEEEKLFF.

At least ten counts were recorded for this clonotype. The V and J genes are TRBV5-1 and TRBJ1-1, with D uncertain. The length of the CDR3 is 14 residues. The germline V gene has CDR1 SGHRS and CDR2 YFSETQ. V was shortened by 0 bases and J by 3 bases, with 9 bases between the two germline ends. The CDR3 bases are TGCGCCAGCAGCTTGGGGAATGGGGACACTGAAGCTTTCTTT. As protein: CASSLGNGDTEAFF.

This clonotype was counted many times. The chain employs TRBV4-1 and TRBJ1-2; TRBD1 might be the D (6 bases). This CDR3 has 15 residues. Germline-derived CDR1 and CDR2 are MGHRA and YSYEKL. The V and J ends lost 2 bases and 0 bases respectively, with 10 bases between them. CDR3 DNA sequence: TGCGCCAGCAGCCAACTGGGACACTCTAACTATGGCTACACCTTC. Protein product: CASSQLGHSNYGYTF.

A few counts support this clonotype. This chain joins TRBV28 and TRBJ2-7, with TRBD2 identical over 7 bases. Trimming cost V 6 bases and J 4 bases; bases outside gene matches: 15. Per germline, CDR1 MDHEN and CDR2 SYDVKM. This CDR3 has 16 residues. CDR3 bases: TGTGCCAGCAGAACATTATTTCAGGGAGGGGTGTACGAGCAGTACTTC. Residues: CASRTLFQGGVYEQYF.

In its sample, this clonotype is medium-sized (0.01 to 0.1%). The chain has TRBV7-2 and TRBJ2-7; D unclear. The CDR3 has 14 residues. Germline values: CDR1 SGHTA, CDR2 FQGNSA. The V and J ends lost 7 bases and 9 bases respectively, with 22 bases between them. The CDR3 spells CASTQTVSATGQYF. CDR3 coding DNA: TGTGCCAGCACCCAGACCGTGTCGGCAACGGGGCAGTACTTC.

This clonotype was observed a few times. This chain uses TRBV3-1 with TRBJ1-2, with a tentative D call TRBD1 (5 bases). V was clipped by 0 bases and J by 2 bases, with 7 bases between them. CDR1 and CDR2 (germline): LGHDT, YNNKEL (reference sequence). CDR3 length: 14 amino acids. In DNA, the CDR3 is TGTGCCAGCAGCCAAGAATCAGGGAACTATGGCTACACCTTC. It yields the protein CASSQESGNYGYTF.

The chain carries TRBV25-1 and TRBJ2-1, with 10 bases aligning to TRBD1. CDR1 and CDR2 from the germline V gene are MGHDK and SYGVNS. Trimming removed 1 base from V and 9 bases from J; junction bases left unmatched: 9. The CDR3 spans 16 residues. CDR3 sequence (DNA): TGTGCCAGCAGTGAATTGAGGGACAGGGGAACCGCTGAGCAGTTCTTC. Amino acids: CASSELRDRGTAEQFF. Full variable domain (outside the CDR3, taken from reference TRBV25-1 and TRBJ2-1): EADIYQTPRYLVIGTGKKITLECSQTMGHDKMYWYQQDPGMELHLIHYSYGVNSTEKGDLSSESTVSRIRTEHFPLTLESARPSHTSQYLCASSELRDRGTAEQFFGPGTRLTVL.

The chain uses TRBV6-2 or TRBV6-3 and TRBJ1-5; D gene unclear. The CDR3 spans 14 residues. Germline CDR1 MNHEY, CDR2 SVGEGT. Trimming took 6 bases from V and 2 from J, leaving 11 bases between them. The DNA of the CDR3 is TGTGCCAGCAGGGCAGGCGGGGGCAATCAGCCCCAGCATTTT. Translation gives CASRAGGGNQPQHF.

The rearrangement links TRBV7-6 to TRBJ1-5, with a possible D match to TRBD1 (6 bases). V was clipped by 4 bases and J by 5 bases, with 24 bases between them. This CDR3 is 18 amino acids long. Germline V lookup: CDR1 SGHVS, CDR2 FNYEAQ. CDR3 in DNA: TGTGCCAGCAGCTCCAATGAGTTAAGACAGAGGGGGGATCAGCCCCAGCATTTT. Residues: CASSSNELRQRGDQPQHF.

On this clonotype: A read error may explain this, as a much larger clone is one base away. The chain combines TRBV6-5 with TRBJ2-3; D unresolved. CDR1 is MNHEY and CDR2 is SVGAGI in the germline V gene. The CDR3 is 13 residues long. The CDR3 DNA reads TGTGTCAGCAGTTACGGCAGCACAGATACGCAGTATTTT. This translates into CVSSYGSTDTQYF.

The V call is TRBV6-2 or TRBV6-3, the J call TRBJ2-3, with a possible D match to TRBD2 (6 bases). The CDR3 extends over 13 amino acids. Looked up from germline, CDR1 is MNHEY and CDR2 is SVGEGT. V shed 8 bases and J shed 5 bases, with 14 bases lying between them. The CDR3 loop is CASQRNGGDTQYF. The DNA for the CDR3 is TGTGCCAGCCAACGGAACGGGGGAGATACGCAGTATTTT.

V usage is TRBV6-1 and J usage is TRBJ1-5; 7 bases are a match to TRBD1. Germline V CDR1 and CDR2: MNHNS, SASEGT. Trimming took 7 bases from V and 0 from J; bases not matched to a gene: 9. This CDR3 contains 16 residues. The CDR3 region is CASTLGTAYSNQPQHF. DNA for the CDR3: TGTGCCAGCACGCTCGGGACAGCCTATAGCAATCAGCCCCAGCATTTT.

The chain uses TRBV20-1 and TRBJ2-4; 7 nucleotides match TRBD1. In germline, CDR1 is DFQATT, CDR2 SNEGSKA (reference sequence). This CDR3 is built from 15 residues. The V gene end was trimmed by 0 bases and the J gene end by 8 bases; junction bases not matched to a gene: 10. The CDR3 DNA sequence: TGCAGTGCTAGAGATCACGGCAGGGGGAGCGACATTCAGTACTTC. Its translation: CSARDHGRGSDIQYF.

This clonotype was observed a handful of times. The gene calls are TRBV5-1 and TRBJ1-1, with a tentative D call TRBD1 (6 bases). From germline, CDR1 is SGHRS and CDR2 YFSETQ. The CDR3 covers 15 residues. Trimming took off 6 bases at V and 1 base at J, with 16 bases between the two ends. The CDR3 is CASNTFQGTNTEAFF. CDR3 coding DNA: TGCGCCAGCAATACTTTTCAGGGGACGAACACTGAAGCTTTCTTT. The full variable domain, completed using reference TRBV5-1 and TRBJ1-1, is KAGVTQTPRYLIKTRGQQVTLSCSPISGHRSVSWYQQTPGQGLQFLFEYFSETQRNKGNFPGRFSGRQFSNSRSEMNVSTLELGDSALYLCASNTFQGTNTEAFFGQGTRLTVV.

This clonotype was seen only a few times. V is TRBV20-1 and J is TRBJ1-5; tentatively, D is TRBD1 (5 bases). The CDR3 is made up of 14 amino acids. Trimming stripped 1 base from V and 0 bases from J, with 7 bases between. Germline V gene sequence: CDR1 DFQATT, CDR2 SNEGSKA (reference sequence). The CDR3 DNA reads TGCAGTGCTAGAGTGGACAATAGCAATCAGCCCCAGCATTTT. Its protein product is CSARVDNSNQPQHF.

The chain is built from TRBV28 and TRBJ2-5; D call uncertain. CDR1 MDHEN and CDR2 SYDVKM come from the germline V gene. This CDR3 is built from 13 residues. Trimming removed 3 bases from V and 1 base from J, with 6 bases in between. This CDR3 is CASSLRFQETQYF. The CDR3 DNA reads as TGTGCCAGCAGTTTGAGGTTCCAAGAGACCCAGTACTTC. The whole variable domain, filled in from reference TRBV28 and TRBJ2-5, reads DVKVTQSSRYLVKRTGEKVFLECVQDMDHENMFWYRQDPGLGLRLIYFSYDVKMKEKGDIPEGYSVSREKKERFSLILESASTNQTSMYLCASSLRFQETQYFGPGTRLLVL.

Comment on this clonotype: One end of the junction varies from germline; a read error may be responsible. The chain has TRBV11-2 and TRBJ2-5, with TRBD2 matching over 10 bases. Germline lookup yields CDR1 SGHAT and CDR2 FQNNGV. The CDR3 spans 17 residues. The CDR3 nucleotides are TGTGCCAACAGCGAGGGAGAAGCGGGAGGGCCTAGGGAGACCCAGTACTTC. Its translation is CANSEGEAGGPRETQYF.